The 19 T cell receptor beta chains presented below share a single source sample, sequenced in a study of high-grade serous ovarian cancer treatment subgroups. The tumor samples were collected prior to definitive surgery or chemotherapy. Assay used: immunoSEQ multiplex PCR; TCRdb lists only in-frame clones, some missing. This sample has about 2,300 clones, with roughly 75% found just once. Sequenced: tumor tissue. All receptors derive from a human donor with high-grade serous ovarian cancer.

Written as DNA, the CDR3 is TGTGCCAGCTCACCAGGGGACAATCAGCCCCAGCATTTT. Encoded protein: CASSPGDNQPQHF. The chain links TRBV18 to TRBJ1-5; no clear D. The length of the CDR3 is 13 residues. Trimming shortened V by 2 bases and J by 3 bases, and 5 bases separated the two germline ends. CDR1 and CDR2 (germline): KGHSH, LQKENI.

The chain has TRBV6-1 and TRBJ2-2; possibly TRBD1 for D (6 bases). Germline lookup yields CDR1 MNHNS and CDR2 SASEGT. There are 14 residues in the CDR3. Trimming shortened V by 8 bases and J by 1 base, and 11 bases separated the two germline ends. The CDR3 bases are TGTGCCAGCTTCCCACAGGGGAACACCGGGGAGCTGTTTTTT. Translated: CASFPQGNTGELFF.

The V call is TRBV7-8, the J call TRBJ2-5; the D is unclear. Deletions cut 3 bases from V and 3 bases from J, with 11 bases between. This CDR3 region has 14 residues. Germline CDR1 is SGHVS and CDR2 is FQNEAQ. The CDR3 nucleotides are TGTGCCAGCAGCTTGGGGAACTACAAAGAGACCCAGTACTTC. Translation: CASSLGNYKETQYF.

The V and J genes are TRBV11-2 and TRBJ2-5; D gene unclear. In germline, CDR1 is SGHAT, CDR2 FQNNGV. V gave up 2 bases and J gave up 4 bases, with 11 bases separating them. The length of the CDR3 is 14 residues. The CDR3 DNA is TGTGCCAGCAGCTTAAGGATAGGGCGAGAGACCCAGTACTTC. Its protein product is CASSLRIGRETQYF.

This chain connects TRBV9 to TRBJ2-5, with D possibly TRBD1 on 6 matching bases. The CDR3 spans 15 residues. V lost 4 bases to trimming and J lost 4 bases, with 17 bases between them. Germline CDR1 is SGDLS and CDR2 is YYNGEE. CDR3 amino acids: CASSLGAAGRETQYF. In DNA, the CDR3 is TGTGCCAGCAGCTTGGGGGCCGCCGGGCGAGAGACCCAGTACTTC.

The chain combines TRBV6-5 with TRBJ1-2, with D hard to call. CDR1 is MNHEY and CDR2 is SVGAGI in the germline V gene. The CDR3 totals 12 residues. Trimming shortened V by 6 bases and J by 2 bases, and 7 bases separated the two germline ends. The CDR3 DNA reads TGTGCCAGCAGGCAGTTGAACTATGGCTACACCTTC. Amino acids: CASRQLNYGYTF.

This clone was observed a single time. A junction end diverges from the germline sequence, so it may reflect a read error. This chain links TRBV7-6 with TRBJ2-1; 12 bases are shared with TRBD2. CDR1 is SGHVS, CDR2 FNYEAQ, per germline. The CDR3 loop spans 15 amino acids. The CDR3 reads CASSLLAGGYNEQLF. Here the CDR3 DNA reads TGTGCCAGCAGCTTACTAGCGGGGGGGTACAATGAGCAGCTCTTC.

The chain is built from TRBV4-1 and TRBJ2-1, with D perhaps TRBD2 (5 bases). This CDR3 region has 17 residues. The V and J ends lost 0 bases and 1 base respectively, with 13 bases between them. Per the germline V gene, CDR1 is MGHRA and CDR2 is YSYEKL. The CDR3, as DNA: TGCGCCAGCAGCCAAGATAGCGTTTTTGCGTCCTACAATGAGCAGTTCTTC. It codes for CASSQDSVFASYNEQFF.

J is TRBJ2-3 and V is TRBV5-6; D remains ambiguous. Trimming stripped 4 bases from V and 1 base from J, with 16 bases between. From germline, CDR1 is SGHDT and CDR2 YYEEEE. The CDR3 spans 16 residues. CDR3 nucleotide sequence: TGTGCCAGCAGCCATCAGGTCCCTCGGGGCACAGATACGCAGTATTTT. The encoded protein is CASSHQVPRGTDTQYF.

The chain couples TRBV19 to TRBJ1-2; 10 bases are shared with TRBD1. CDR1 and CDR2 from the germline V gene are LNHDA and SQIVND (reference sequence). V gave up 5 bases and J gave up 4 bases; unmatched junction bases: 4. The CDR3 is 14 residues long. In DNA, the CDR3 is TGTGCCAGTAGTCGACAGGGGGCTGGCTATGGCTACACCTTC. This encodes CASSRQGAGYGYTF.

This clone came up a few times. CDR3 region: CASSLVGGMNTGELFF. CDR3 DNA sequence: TGTGCCAGCAGCTTAGTGGGGGGTATGAACACCGGGGAGCTGTTTTTT. This chain uses TRBV7-2 with TRBJ2-2, with D possibly matching TRBD2 (6 bases). The CDR3 sequence is 16 residues long. Deletions cut 1 base from V and 1 base from J, with 10 bases between. The germline V gene has CDR1 SGHTA and CDR2 FQGNSA.

The chain couples TRBV6-5 to TRBJ1-5, with TRBD1 as a possible D gene (6 bases). The germline CDR1 and CDR2 sequences are MNHEY and SVGAGI. There are 14 residues in the CDR3. The V gene lost 7 bases and the J gene lost 5 bases, with 15 bases spanning the gap. The CDR3 here is CASNSDGGDQPQHF. CDR3 DNA: TGTGCCAGCAATTCTGACGGGGGCGATCAGCCCCAGCATTTT.

This chain links TRBV19 with TRBJ1-5; D call uncertain. With 3 bases removed from V and 6 bases from J, the gap between germline ends came to 9 bases. The V gene's germline CDR1 is LNHDA and CDR2 SQIVND (reference sequence). The CDR3 spans 13 residues. DNA of the CDR3: TGTGCCAGTAGTATTGACTTTAGTCAGCCCCAGCATTTT. Amino acids: CASSIDFSQPQHF.

The chain recombines TRBV5-1 with TRBJ2-1; 11 positions agree with TRBD2. The CDR3 extends over 17 amino acids. Germline V lookup: CDR1 SGHRS, CDR2 YFSETQ. The J segment lost 0 bases and the V segment lost 5 bases, leaving 7 bases of the junction unmatched. CDR3 bases: TGCGCCAGCAGGATCTCTAGCGGGGGGAGCTCCTACAATGAGCAGTTCTTC. Translated: CASRISSGGSSYNEQFF.

The rearrangement joins TRBV19 to TRBJ2-3; D is possibly TRBD1 or TRBD2 (5 bases each). With 6 bases removed from V and 0 bases from J, the gap between germline ends came to 13 bases. The CDR3 is 15 amino acids. Germline assignment: CDR1 LNHDA and CDR2 SQIVND (reference sequence). CDR3 loop: CASSKNRRSTDTQYF. The CDR3 DNA follows: TGTGCCAGTAGCAAGAACAGGAGGAGCACAGATACGCAGTATTTT.

A few counts support this clone. The rearrangement uses TRBV19 and TRBJ2-5; D is unclear. The CDR3 contains 15 residues. The germline V gene has CDR1 LNHDA and CDR2 SQIVND (reference sequence). Between the trimmed V and J ends, which lost 2 bases and 0 bases, there was a span of 10 bases. CDR3 DNA sequence: TGTGCCAGTAGTATAATCCCATCCCACCAAGAGACCCAGTACTTC. This gives the protein CASSIIPSHQETQYF. The variable domain in full, with the rest retrieved from reference TRBV19 and TRBJ2-5, is DGGITQSPKYLFRKEGQNVTLSCEQNLNHDAMYWYRQDPGQGLRLIYYSQIVNDFQKGDIAEGYSVSREKKESFPLTVTSAQKNPTAFYLCASSIIPSHQETQYFGPGTRLLVL.

This sequence joins TRBV5-1 and TRBJ2-3; a possible D gene is TRBD2 (7 bases). Trimming shortened V by 4 bases and J by 2 bases, and 23 bases separated the two germline ends. Looked up from germline, CDR1 is SGHRS and CDR2 is YFSETQ. The CDR3 is made up of 18 amino acids. The CDR3 DNA reads TGCGCCAGCAGCCCATTGGCCCGAAGGGGGGGTCACACAGATACGCAGTATTTT. This codes for CASSPLARRGGHTDTQYF.

V and J are TRBV7-9 and TRBJ2-6; D remains unclear. CDR3 size: 15 residues. Germline CDR1 reads SEHNR; CDR2 reads FQNEAQ (reference sequence). V was shortened by 7 bases and J by 2 bases, with 12 bases between the two germline ends. CDR3 in amino acids: CASNHAGAGANVLTF. Written as DNA, the CDR3 is TGTGCCAGCAACCATGCTGGGGCTGGGGCCAACGTCCTGACTTTC.

The genes are TRBV5-1 and TRBJ1-4; the match to TRBD1 covers 7 bases. Per the germline V gene, CDR1 is SGHRS and CDR2 is YFSETQ. This CDR3 region has 15 residues. Losses at the gene ends were 4 bases for V and 3 bases for J; bases not matched to a gene: 6. The CDR3, as DNA: TGCGCCAGCAGCATAGGGGGCTCGGCTAATGAAAAACTGTTTTTT. Translated, it gives CASSIGGSANEKLFF. The full variable domain, in which reference TRBV5-1 and TRBJ1-4 provide the parts outside the CDR3, is KAGVTQTPRYLIKTRGQQVTLSCSPISGHRSVSWYQQTPGQGLQFLFEYFSETQRNKGNFPGRFSGRQFSNSRSEMNVSTLELGDSALYLCASSIGGSANEKLFFGSGTQLSVL.